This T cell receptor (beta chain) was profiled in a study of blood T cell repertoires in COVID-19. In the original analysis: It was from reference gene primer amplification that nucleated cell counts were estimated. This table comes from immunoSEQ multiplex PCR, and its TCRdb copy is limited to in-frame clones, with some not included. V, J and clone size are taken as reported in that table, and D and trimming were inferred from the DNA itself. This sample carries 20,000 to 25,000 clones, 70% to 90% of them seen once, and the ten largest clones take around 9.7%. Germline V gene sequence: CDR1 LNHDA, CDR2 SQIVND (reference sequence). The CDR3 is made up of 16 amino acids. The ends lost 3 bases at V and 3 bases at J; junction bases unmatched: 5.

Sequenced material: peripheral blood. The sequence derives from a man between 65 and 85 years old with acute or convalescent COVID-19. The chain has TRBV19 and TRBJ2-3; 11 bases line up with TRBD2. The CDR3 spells CASSIGTSGVTDTQYF. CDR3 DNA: TGTGCCAGTAGTATCGGGACTAGCGGTGTAACAGATACGCAGTATTTT.